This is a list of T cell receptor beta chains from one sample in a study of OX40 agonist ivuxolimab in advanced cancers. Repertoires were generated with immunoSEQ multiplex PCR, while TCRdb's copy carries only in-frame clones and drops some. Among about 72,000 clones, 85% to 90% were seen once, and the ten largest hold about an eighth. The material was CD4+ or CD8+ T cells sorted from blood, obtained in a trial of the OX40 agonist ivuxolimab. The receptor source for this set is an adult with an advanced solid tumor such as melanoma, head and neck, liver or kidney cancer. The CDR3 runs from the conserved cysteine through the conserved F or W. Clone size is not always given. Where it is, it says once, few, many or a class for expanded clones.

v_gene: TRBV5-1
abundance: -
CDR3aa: CASSLQGGGTQETQYF

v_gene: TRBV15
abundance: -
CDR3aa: CATSSNHYEQYF

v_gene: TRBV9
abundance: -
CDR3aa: CAIKVWAGGTDTQYF

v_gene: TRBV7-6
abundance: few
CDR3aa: CASSLAGVGGQPQHF

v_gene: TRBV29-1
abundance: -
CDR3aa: CSVEDRGINGYTF

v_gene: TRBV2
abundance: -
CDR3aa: CASSVPGQGRGGYTF

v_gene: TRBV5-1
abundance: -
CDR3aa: CASSSEADTQYF

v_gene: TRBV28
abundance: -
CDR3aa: CASSLSLGGYTF

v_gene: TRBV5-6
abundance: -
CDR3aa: CASRTTYTDTQYF

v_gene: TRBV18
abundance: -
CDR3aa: CASSPGTTGGFGYTF

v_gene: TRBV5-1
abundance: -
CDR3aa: CASSLLAGGRTGELFF

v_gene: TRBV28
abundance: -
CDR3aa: CASSEKGQLPYEQYF

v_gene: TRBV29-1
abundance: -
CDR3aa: CSVRLDGSSYEQYF

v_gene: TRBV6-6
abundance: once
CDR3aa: CASSYRTPTDTQYF

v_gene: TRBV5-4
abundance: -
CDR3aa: CASSRAAGGGLDTQYF

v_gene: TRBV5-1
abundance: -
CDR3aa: CASSSGVAGEQYF

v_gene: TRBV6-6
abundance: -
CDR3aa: CASSYSWTSGGSEQFF

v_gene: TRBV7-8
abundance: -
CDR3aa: CASSPRRGGASETQYF

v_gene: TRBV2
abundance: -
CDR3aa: CASSVRGLGQPQHF

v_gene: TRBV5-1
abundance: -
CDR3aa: CASSLEADPGELFF

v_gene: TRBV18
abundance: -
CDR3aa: CASSPPRGTKSLNEKLFF

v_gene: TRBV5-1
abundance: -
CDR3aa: CASSLTGHEQFF

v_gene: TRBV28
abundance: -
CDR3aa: CASSFTREGRELFF

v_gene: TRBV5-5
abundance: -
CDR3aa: CASSLNYGGRGGYTF

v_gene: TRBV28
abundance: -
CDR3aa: CASSFPEANYGYTF

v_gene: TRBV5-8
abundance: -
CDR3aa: CASSGGTSGPLAPETQYF

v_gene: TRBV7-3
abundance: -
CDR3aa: CASSLVAGVAGEQFF

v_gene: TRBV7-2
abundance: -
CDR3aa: CASSLGGDTEAFF

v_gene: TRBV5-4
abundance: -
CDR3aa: CAAGRGGTGELFF

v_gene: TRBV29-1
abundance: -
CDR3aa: CSVARSYEQYF

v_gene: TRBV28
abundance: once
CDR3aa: CASSKPYAGQGNQPQHF

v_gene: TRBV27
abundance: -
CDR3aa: CASSLPSGSRYTGELFF

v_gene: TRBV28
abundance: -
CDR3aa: CASISGGANTGELFF

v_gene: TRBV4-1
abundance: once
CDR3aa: CASSYLYGGSGRRGYGYTF

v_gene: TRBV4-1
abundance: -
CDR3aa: CASSQDGLAGEEQYF

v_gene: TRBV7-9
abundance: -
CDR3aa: CASSLDVWKAPNYGYTF

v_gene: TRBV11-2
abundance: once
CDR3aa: CASSLGSAGFEKLFF